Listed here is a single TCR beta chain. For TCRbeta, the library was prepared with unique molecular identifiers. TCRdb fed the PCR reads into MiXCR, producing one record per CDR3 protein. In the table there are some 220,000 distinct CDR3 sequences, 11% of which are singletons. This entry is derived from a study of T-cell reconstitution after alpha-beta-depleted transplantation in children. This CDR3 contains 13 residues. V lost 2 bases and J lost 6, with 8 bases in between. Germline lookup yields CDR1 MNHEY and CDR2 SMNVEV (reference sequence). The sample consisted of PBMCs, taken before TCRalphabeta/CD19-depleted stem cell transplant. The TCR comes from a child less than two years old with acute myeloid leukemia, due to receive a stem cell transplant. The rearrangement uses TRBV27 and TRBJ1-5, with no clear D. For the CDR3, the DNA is TGTGCCAGCAGTTTAGAGGGAACTCAGCCCCAGCATTTT. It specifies CASSLEGTQPQHF.